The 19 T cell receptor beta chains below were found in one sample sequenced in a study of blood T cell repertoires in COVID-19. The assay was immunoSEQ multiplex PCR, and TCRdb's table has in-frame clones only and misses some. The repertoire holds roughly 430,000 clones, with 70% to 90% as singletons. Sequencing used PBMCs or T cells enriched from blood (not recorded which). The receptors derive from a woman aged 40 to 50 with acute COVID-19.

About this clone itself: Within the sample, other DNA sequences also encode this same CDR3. The DNA for the CDR3 is TGTGCCAGCTGGGGGGGCGATACGCAGTATTTT. Translation: CASWGGDTQYF. V and J are TRBV2 and TRBJ2-3; TRBD2 might be the D (7 bases). The CDR3 contains 11 residues. Germline CDR1 and CDR2: SNHLY and FYNNEI. Trimming pared 8 bases from V and 6 bases from J, leaving 9 bases between.

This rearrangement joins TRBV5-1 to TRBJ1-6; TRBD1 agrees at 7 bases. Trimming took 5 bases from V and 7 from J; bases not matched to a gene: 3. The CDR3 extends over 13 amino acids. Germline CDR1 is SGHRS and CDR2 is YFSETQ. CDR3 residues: CASSGTENSPLHF. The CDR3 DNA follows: TGCGCCAGCAGTGGGACAGAAAATTCACCCCTCCACTTT.

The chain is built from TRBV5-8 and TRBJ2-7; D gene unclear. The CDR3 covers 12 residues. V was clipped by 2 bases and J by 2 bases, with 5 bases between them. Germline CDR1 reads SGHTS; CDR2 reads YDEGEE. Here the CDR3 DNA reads TGTGCCAGCAGCTTTGAGGCCTACGAGCAGTACTTC. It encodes CASSFEAYEQYF. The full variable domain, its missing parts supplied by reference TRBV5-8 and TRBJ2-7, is EAGVTQSPTHLIKTRGQQATLRCSPISGHTSVYWYQQALGLGLQFLLWYDEGEERNRGNFPPRFSGRQFPNYSSELNVNALELEDSALYLCASSFEAYEQYFGPGTRLTVT.

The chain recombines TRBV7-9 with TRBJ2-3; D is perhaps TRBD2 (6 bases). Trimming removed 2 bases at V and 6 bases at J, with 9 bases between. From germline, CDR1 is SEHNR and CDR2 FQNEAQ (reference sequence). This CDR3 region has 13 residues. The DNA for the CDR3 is TGTGCCAGCAGCTTAAGTGGGGGGGATACGCAGTATTTT. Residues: CASSLSGGDTQYF.

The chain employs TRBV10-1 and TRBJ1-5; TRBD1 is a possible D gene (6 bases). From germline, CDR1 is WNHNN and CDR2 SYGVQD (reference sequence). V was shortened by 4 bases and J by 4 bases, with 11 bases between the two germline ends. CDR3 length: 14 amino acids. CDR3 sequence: CASSGVDRNQPQHF. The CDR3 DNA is TGCGCCAGCAGTGGAGTGGACAGAAATCAGCCCCAGCATTTT.

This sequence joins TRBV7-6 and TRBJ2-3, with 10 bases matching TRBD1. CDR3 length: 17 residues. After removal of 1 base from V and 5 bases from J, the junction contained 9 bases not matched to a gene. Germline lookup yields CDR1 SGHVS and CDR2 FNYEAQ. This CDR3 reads CASSLGSGTGVLDTQYF. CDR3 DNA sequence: TGTGCCAGCAGCTTAGGATCCGGGACAGGGGTTTTAGATACGCAGTATTTT.

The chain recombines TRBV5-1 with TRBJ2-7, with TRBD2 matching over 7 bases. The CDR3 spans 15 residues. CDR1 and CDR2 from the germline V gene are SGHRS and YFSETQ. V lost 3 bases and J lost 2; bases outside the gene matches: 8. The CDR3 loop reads CASSWGSGGTYEQYF. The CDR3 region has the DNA TGCGCCAGCAGCTGGGGCTCCGGGGGGACCTACGAGCAGTACTTC.

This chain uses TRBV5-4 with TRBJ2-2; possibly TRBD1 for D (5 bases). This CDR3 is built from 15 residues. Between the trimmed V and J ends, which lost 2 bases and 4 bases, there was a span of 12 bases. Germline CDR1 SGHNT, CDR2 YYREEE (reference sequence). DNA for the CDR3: TGTGCCAGCAGCTTAGAAGACAGACCCACCGGGGAGCTGTTTTTT. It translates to CASSLEDRPTGELFF.

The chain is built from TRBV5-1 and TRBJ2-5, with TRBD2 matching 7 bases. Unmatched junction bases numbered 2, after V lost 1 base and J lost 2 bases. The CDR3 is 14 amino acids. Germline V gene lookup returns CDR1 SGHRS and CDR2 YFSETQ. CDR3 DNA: TGCGCCAGCAGCTTGAGCGGGATACAAGAGACCCAGTACTTC. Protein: CASSLSGIQETQYF.

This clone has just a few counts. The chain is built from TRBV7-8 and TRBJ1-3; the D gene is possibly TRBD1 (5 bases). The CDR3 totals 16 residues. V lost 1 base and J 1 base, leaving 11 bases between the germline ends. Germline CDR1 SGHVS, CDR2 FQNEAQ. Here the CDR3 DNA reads TGTGCCAGCAGCTTAGATAGGGGAAGGTCTGGAAACACCATATATTTT. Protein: CASSLDRGRSGNTIYF. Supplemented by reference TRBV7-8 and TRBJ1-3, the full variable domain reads GAGVSQSPRYKVAKRGQDVALRCDPISGHVSLFWYQQALGQGPEFLTYFQNEAQLDKSGLPSDRFFAERPEGSVSTLKIQRTQQEDSAVYLCASSLDRGRSGNTIYFGEGSWLTVV.

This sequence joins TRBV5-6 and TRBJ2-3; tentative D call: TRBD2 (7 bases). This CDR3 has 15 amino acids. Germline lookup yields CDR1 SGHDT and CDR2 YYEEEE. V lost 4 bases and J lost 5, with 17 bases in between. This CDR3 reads CASSRRGGRGDTQYF. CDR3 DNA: TGTGCCAGCAGCCGGAGGGGGGGCCGAGGAGATACGCAGTATTTT.

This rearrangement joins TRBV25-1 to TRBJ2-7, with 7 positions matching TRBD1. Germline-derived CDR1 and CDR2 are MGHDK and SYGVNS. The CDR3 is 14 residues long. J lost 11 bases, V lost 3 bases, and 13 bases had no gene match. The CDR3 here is CASSDRDSLPKKYF. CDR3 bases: TGTGCCAGCAGTGACCGGGACAGTCTCCCAAAAAAGTACTTC.

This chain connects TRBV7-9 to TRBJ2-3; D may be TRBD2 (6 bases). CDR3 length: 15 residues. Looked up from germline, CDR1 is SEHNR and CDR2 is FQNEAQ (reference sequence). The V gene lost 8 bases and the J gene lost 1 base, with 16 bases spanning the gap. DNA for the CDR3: TGTGCCAGCGGAAAGTTGGCTAGCGGCACAGATACGCAGTATTTT. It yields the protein CASGKLASGTDTQYF.

The CDR3 sequence is CASSLGGVVPTDTQYF. CDR3 DNA sequence: TGTGCCAGCAGTCTAGGAGGGGTGGTTCCCACAGATACGCAGTATTTT. The V call is TRBV27, the J call TRBJ2-3, with D possibly TRBD2 on 6 matching bases. The CDR3 is 16 amino acids. The germline CDR1 and CDR2 sequences are MNHEY and SMNVEV (reference sequence). V lost 5 bases and J 2 bases, leaving 17 bases between the germline ends.

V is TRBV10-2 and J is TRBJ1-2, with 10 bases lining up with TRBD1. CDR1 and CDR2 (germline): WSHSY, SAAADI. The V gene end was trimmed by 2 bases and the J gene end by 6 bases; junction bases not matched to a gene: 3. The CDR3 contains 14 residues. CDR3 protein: CASSETGTGDGYTF. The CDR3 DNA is TGCGCCAGCAGTGAGACCGGGACAGGGGATGGCTACACCTTC.

CDR3 DNA sequence: TGTGCCAGCTCACCGGTGGGACAGGCGAACACTGAAGCTTTCTTT. Amino acids: CASSPVGQANTEAFF. The chain employs TRBV18 and TRBJ1-1; TRBD1 agrees at 8 bases. The germline V gene has CDR1 KGHSH and CDR2 LQKENI. Trimming cost V 3 bases and J 1 base; bases outside gene matches: 4. The CDR3 is made up of 15 amino acids.

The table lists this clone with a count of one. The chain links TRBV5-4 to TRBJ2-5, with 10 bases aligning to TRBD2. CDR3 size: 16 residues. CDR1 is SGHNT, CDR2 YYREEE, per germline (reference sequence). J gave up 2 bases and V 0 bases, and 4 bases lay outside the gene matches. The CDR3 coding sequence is TGTGCCAGCAGCTTGGCCGTTAGCGGGGGGCAAGAGACCCAGTACTTC. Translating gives CASSLAVSGGQETQYF.

DNA for the CDR3: TGTGCCAGCAGCCCTATGGGACAGGGGGCGAGAGACACCGGGGAGCTGTTTTTT. Amino acids: CASSPMGQGARDTGELFF. The chain carries TRBV11-2 and TRBJ2-2; 12 bases match TRBD1. The CDR3 totals 18 residues. Germline CDR1 reads SGHAT; CDR2 reads FQNNGV. J lost 3 bases, V lost 5 bases, and 10 bases had no gene match.

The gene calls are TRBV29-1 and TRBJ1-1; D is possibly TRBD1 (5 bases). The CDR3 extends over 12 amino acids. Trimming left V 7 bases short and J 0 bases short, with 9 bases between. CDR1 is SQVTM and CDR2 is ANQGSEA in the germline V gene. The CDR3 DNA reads TGCAGCGGCGGGGACTTGAACACTGAAGCTTTCTTT. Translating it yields CSGGDLNTEAFF.